These T cell receptor beta chains were read from a single sample in a study of metastatic and nonmetastatic thyroid tumors. TCRdb re-clonotyped the PCR reads through MiXCR. Among more than 90,000 clones listed, approximately 11% were seen once. Sequenced input: blood. The receptor source for this set is a female donor with papillary thyroid cancer or a benign thyroid nodule (not recorded which). Some clones in this sample may be carry-over from other donors' samples. Both conserved end residues are part of each CDR3. A D gene is named only where the DNA matches it firmly. The listing skips clone size in some rows; elsewhere it reads once, few, many or a size class.

few TRBJ2-3 TRBD2 TRBV27 TGTGCCAGCAGTTTAGGGACTAGCGGGATACCCACAGATACGCAGTATTTT CASSLGTSGIPTDTQYF
many TRBJ2-1 TRBD2 TRBV27 TGTGCCAGCAGTTTGCTTGGACTAGCGGGGACCTACAATGAGCAGTTCTTC CASSLLGLAGTYNEQFF
many TRBJ2-2 - TRBV6-6 TGTGCCAGCAGTTATCTGGTTTCGGACACCGGGGAGCTGTTTTTT CASSYLVSDTGELFF
many TRBJ1-2 - TRBV14 TGTGCCAGCAGCCAAGAAGAGTTTAGCTCGGCCTCCTTC CASSQEEFSSASF
- TRBJ2-2 - TRBV7-9 TGTGCCAGCAGCTTAGGGACGTTGAACACCCGGGAGCTTTTTTTT CASSLGTLNTRELFF
few TRBJ1-6 - TRBV7-9 TGTGCCAGCAGCCAGGACAGTCATAATTCACCCCTCCACTTT CASSQDSHNSPLHF
- TRBJ2-7 - TRBV12-3/TRBV12-4 TGTGCCAGCAGTTTAGAGTACTACGAGCAGTACTTC CASSLEYYEQYF
many TRBJ2-3 - TRBV11-1 TGTGCCAGCAGCTTAACAGGAGAGAACACAGATACGCAGTATTTT CASSLTGENTDTQYF
many TRBJ1-2 TRBD1 TRBV19 TGTGCCAGTAGTCTGGGACAGGGAGTTAACTATGGCTACACCTTC CASSLGQGVNYGYTF
few TRBJ1-2 - TRBV5-4 TGTGCCAGCAGCTTACGGGGTCCGTATGGCTACACCTTC CASSLRGPYGYTF
many TRBJ2-1 - TRBV7-3 TGTGCCAGCAGCTTTGCTCCGAGCTCCTACAATGAGCAGTTCTTC CASSFAPSSYNEQFF
- TRBJ2-1 - TRBV4-1 TGCGCCAGCGCTAGGGGGGGCGGGATGGCCTCCTACAATGAGCAGTTCTTC CASARGGGMASYNEQFF
many TRBJ2-3 TRBD2 TRBV2 TGTGCCAGCAGCCGGGAGGGAGTAACAGATACGCAGTATTTT CASSREGVTDTQYF
few TRBJ2-2 - TRBV6-6 TGTGCCAGCAGTTACCTTTGGCCGGCAAACACCGGGGAGCTGTTTTTT CASSYLWPANTGELFF
few TRBJ2-5 - TRBV9 TGTGCCAGCAGCTTAGCGTGGCAGGACCAAGAGACCCAGTACTTC CASSLAWQDQETQYF